A single sample is the source of the 18 T cell receptor beta chains below, sequenced in a study of T cell responses to AZD1222 COVID-19 vaccine. This table comes from immunoSEQ multiplex PCR, and its TCRdb copy is limited to in-frame clones, with some not included. The sample includes some 150,000 clones, 80% to 90% of them seen just once. Sample: peripheral blood, taken 28 days after the second AZD1222 dose. These TCRs come from an adult who received the AZD1222 COVID-19 vaccine.

The chain combines TRBV7-3 with TRBJ2-7; TRBD2 might be the D (5 bases). Germline V CDR1 and CDR2: SGHTA, FQGTGA. The CDR3 spans 14 residues. Trimming left V 6 bases short and J 7 bases short, with 19 bases between. The CDR3 nucleotides read TGTGCCAGCAGTTACGGCGGGCTGACGGAAGAGCAGTACTTC. Residues: CASSYGGLTEEQYF. Based on the CDR3 plus reference TRBV7-3 and TRBJ2-7, the full variable domain is GAGVSQTPSNKVTEKGKYVELRCDPISGHTALYWYRQSLGQGPEFLIYFQGTGAADDSGLPNDRFFAVRPEGSVSTLKIQRTERGDSAVYLCASSYGGLTEEQYFGPGTRLTVT.

In regard to this clone: Germline is not matched at one junction end, which may reflect a read error. The chain employs TRBV30 and TRBJ2-7; 15 nucleotides match TRBD2. The germline CDR1 and CDR2 sequences are GTSNPN and SVGIG (reference sequence). The CDR3 extends over 13 amino acids. In nucleotides, the CDR3 is TGTGCCTGGAGTTCCGGGACTAGCGGGAGGAAAGACTTC. Translating it yields CAWSSGTSGRKDF. The variable domain in full, completed from reference TRBV30 and TRBJ2-7, reads SQTIHQWPATLVQPVGSPLSLECTVEGTSNPNLYWYRQAAGRGLQLLFYSVGIGQISSEVPQNLSASRPQDRQFILSSKKLLLSDSGFYLCAWSSGTSGRKDFGPGTRLTVT.

This sequence joins TRBV4-1 and TRBJ2-2, with D hard to call. Trimming left V 0 bases short and J 7 bases short, with 18 bases between. The CDR3 runs 17 residues. Per the germline V gene, CDR1 is MGHRA and CDR2 is YSYEKL. The CDR3 region has the DNA TGCGCCAGCAGCCAAGATGTGGTAGGGATGGCACTCGGGGAGCTGTTTTTT. Translating it yields CASSQDVVGMALGELFF.

CDR3 sequence: CASSIQGGNTEAFF. The CDR3 DNA reads TGCGCCAGCAGCATACAGGGTGGAAACACTGAAGCTTTCTTT. The chain employs TRBV5-1 and TRBJ1-1, with D maybe TRBD1 (6 bases). CDR1 SGHRS and CDR2 YFSETQ come from the germline V gene. This CDR3 is built from 14 residues. Trimming shortened V by 4 bases and J by 2 bases, and 12 bases separated the two germline ends.

The genes are TRBV9 and TRBJ2-3; D is uncertain. This CDR3 contains 14 residues. Germline V gene lookup returns CDR1 SGDLS and CDR2 YYNGEE. The ends were cut back, 3 bases at V and 2 bases at J, with 10 bases in the middle. The DNA of the CDR3 is TGTGCCAGCAGCGCCAGAGAGCACACAGATACGCAGTATTTT. As protein: CASSAREHTDTQYF.

The V and J genes are TRBV7-9 and TRBJ2-7; the D gene could be TRBD1 or TRBD2 (5 bases each). CDR1 is SEHNR and CDR2 is FQNEAQ in the germline V gene (reference sequence). Trimming cost V 0 bases and J 5 bases, with 20 bases left between them. The CDR3 has 17 residues. CDR3 DNA sequence: TGTGCCAGCAGCTTAGCGACCTCCGGGACCTCTAACCACGAGCAGTACTTC. This sequence encodes CASSLATSGTSNHEQYF.

This clone was counted once. CDR3 nucleotides: TGTGCCAGCATGGTAAGGGGGGGCACCGCCGAGCAGTACTTC. Translating gives CASMVRGGTAEQYF. The rearrangement joins TRBV7-2 to TRBJ2-7, with D possibly matching TRBD2 (7 bases). Trimming pared 7 bases from V and 6 bases from J, leaving 19 bases between. This CDR3 spans 14 amino acids. CDR1 is SGHTA, CDR2 FQGNSA, per germline.

V is TRBV5-1 and J is TRBJ1-1; perhaps TRBD1 as D (5 bases). Trimming took 6 bases from V and 0 from J, leaving 12 bases between them. The CDR3 consists of 14 residues. Germline V gives CDR1 SGHRS, CDR2 YFSETQ. The CDR3 protein is CASTIRGMNTEAFF. The CDR3, as DNA: TGCGCCAGCACTATAAGGGGCATGAACACTGAAGCTTTCTTT.

This chain uses TRBV28 with TRBJ2-5; D ambiguous. This CDR3 contains 15 residues. The germline gives CDR1 MDHEN, CDR2 SYDVKM. V dropped 7 bases and J dropped 1 base, with 16 bases sitting between them. The CDR3 sequence is CASTGSNNLQETQYF. CDR3 coding DNA: TGTGCCAGCACTGGCAGCAACAACCTCCAAGAGACCCAGTACTTC.

This clone was counted only a few times. The rearrangement uses TRBV19 and TRBJ2-7, with 8 bases fitting TRBD2. Per the germline V gene, CDR1 is LNHDA and CDR2 is SQIVND (reference sequence). The trim removed 9 bases at V and 0 bases at J, leaving 10 bases unmatched. CDR3 size: 15 residues. The CDR3 nucleotides read TGTGCCAGGGAGGAGCGGGAGCGCCACTCCTACGAGCAGTACTTC. It yields the protein CAREERERHSYEQYF.

The CDR3: CASSEGQGAPEQYF. CDR3 bases: TGTGCCAGCAGCGAGGGACAGGGGGCGCCTGAGCAGTACTTC. The chain is built from TRBV9 and TRBJ2-7; 12 bases line up with TRBD1. V lost 3 bases and J lost 7; bases outside the gene matches: 5. The germline gives CDR1 SGDLS, CDR2 YYNGEE. There are 14 residues in the CDR3.

This sequence joins TRBV9 and TRBJ2-3, with 9 bases aligning to TRBD2. The CDR3 covers 18 residues. CDR1 SGDLS and CDR2 YYNGEE come from the germline V gene. With V trimmed by 4 bases and J by 2 bases, 14 bases remained unmatched. As DNA, the CDR3 is TGTGCCAGCAGCCCAAGAGGGCGGGAGGGCCTCATCACAGATACGCAGTATTTT. Amino acids: CASSPRGREGLITDTQYF.

The V gene is TRBV2, the J gene TRBJ2-5, with 9 bases matching TRBD1. V shed 6 bases and J 5 bases; nucleotides not matched to a gene: 10. Per the germline V gene, CDR1 is SNHLY and CDR2 is FYNNEI. CDR3 length: 15 amino acids. The CDR3 sequence is CASSREDRGGETQYF. CDR3 in DNA: TGTGCCAGCAGCAGAGAGGACAGGGGTGGCGAGACCCAGTACTTC.

V usage is TRBV3-1 (or the pseudogene TRBV3-2) and J usage is TRBJ1-6, with TRBD1 matching over 7 bases. Losses at the gene ends were 0 bases for V and 5 bases for J; bases not matched to a gene: 10. The length of the CDR3 is 18 residues. Germline CDR1 and CDR2: LGHDT and YNNKEL (reference sequence). CDR3 in amino acids: CASSQDRATGHDNSPLHF. CDR3 nucleotide sequence: TGTGCCAGCAGCCAAGATAGAGCGACAGGGCACGATAATTCACCCCTCCACTTT.

The chain joins TRBV4-3 to TRBJ1-1; possible D gene TRBD1, 6 bases. Germline V gene lookup returns CDR1 LGHNA and CDR2 YSLEER. Trimming cost V 2 bases and J 4 bases, with 14 bases left between them. CDR3 length equals 15 residues. This CDR3 reads CASSQPTGSGTEAFF. Here the CDR3 DNA reads TGCGCCAGCAGCCAACCTACAGGGAGTGGCACTGAAGCTTTCTTT.

The chain employs TRBV3-1 (or the pseudogene TRBV3-2) and TRBJ2-7, with 11 nucleotides matching TRBD1. Germline-derived CDR1 and CDR2 are LGHDT and YNNKEL (reference sequence). The CDR3 extends over 16 amino acids. J lost 0 bases, V lost 4 bases, and 5 bases had no gene match. The CDR3 nucleotides are TGTGCCAGCAGCCGAGGACAGGGGGCTTACTCCTACGAGCAGTACTTC. Its translation is CASSRGQGAYSYEQYF.

With regard to this clone: At the DNA level, this CDR3 is encoded by other sequences in the same sample as well. J is TRBJ1-2 and V is TRBV28; no reliable D call. The CDR3 has 14 amino acids. V lost 2 bases to trimming and J lost 0 bases, with 7 bases between them. Germline loops: CDR1 MDHEN, CDR2 SYDVKM. The CDR3 reads CASSLGGANYGYTF. CDR3 nucleotide sequence: TGTGCCAGCAGTTTAGGAGGTGCTAACTATGGCTACACCTTC.

This rearrangement joins TRBV7-2 to TRBJ2-1, with 9 nucleotides matching TRBD2. Germline CDR1 reads SGHTA; CDR2 reads FQGNSA. The CDR3 has 13 residues. V trimming: 5 bases; J trimming: 11 bases; junction bases outside the gene matches: 7. In DNA form, the CDR3 reads TGTGCCAGCAGCCCTTTGACTAGCGGACAGCAGTTCTTC. The encoded protein is CASSPLTSGQQFF.